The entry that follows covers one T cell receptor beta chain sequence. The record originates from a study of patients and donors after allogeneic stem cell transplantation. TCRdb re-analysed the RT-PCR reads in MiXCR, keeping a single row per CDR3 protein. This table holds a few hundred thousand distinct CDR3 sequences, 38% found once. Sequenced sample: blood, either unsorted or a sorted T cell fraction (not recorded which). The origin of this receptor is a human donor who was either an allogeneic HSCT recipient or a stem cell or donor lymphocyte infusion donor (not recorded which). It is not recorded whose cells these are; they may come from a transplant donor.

The CDR3 is CASSETGAYNEQFF. In DNA, the CDR3 is TGTGCCAGCAGCGAGACAGGGGCCTACAATGAGCAGTTCTTC. The V gene is TRBV9, the J gene TRBJ2-1, with 8 bases matching TRBD1. The V gene's germline CDR1 is SGDLS and CDR2 YYNGEE. The CDR3 runs to 14 residues. Trimming removed 3 bases from V and 2 bases from J; junction bases left unmatched: 1.